This TCR beta chain was obtained from a study of T cell clones after liver transplantation. Study information: Liver transplant recipients had immunosuppression withdrawal attempted within 2 years. A pre-transplant mixed lymphocyte reaction with TCRbeta sequencing defined graft-donor-reactive clones followed in post-transplant blood. As an antigen-independent comparator, third-party-reactive TCRbeta sequences came from pre-transplant mixed lymphocyte reactions.

TCRdb's copy holds only in-frame clones and misses some; the assay was immunoSEQ multiplex PCR. Of about 100,000 clones listed, approximately 78% are singletons. Germline assignment: CDR1 SGHDN and CDR2 FVKESK. J gave up 7 bases and V 0 bases, and 12 bases lay outside the gene matches. There are 18 residues in the CDR3. Points on this clone: Its antigen is as yet unknown.

Study outcomes and limitations: Compared with third party-reactive sequences, donor-reactive ones declined more, independent of withdrawal success.

V gene TRBV14 combines with J gene TRBJ2-1, with 10 bases that match TRBD2. The material sequenced was CD4+ T cells from blood, taken before liver transplant. The sequence came from a human donor who received a liver transplant. In DNA, the CDR3 is TGTGCCAGCAGCCAAGATCGGGCTAGCGGGAGCTTTCTGAATGAGCAGTTCTTC. This codes for CASSQDRASGSFLNEQFF.